The entry that follows covers one T cell receptor (beta chain) sequence. Its antigen is not known. What was sequenced were expressed TCRB transcripts, since all of the isolated RNA had been reverse transcribed. Sequencing used immunoSEQ multiplex PCR; TCRdb keeps in-frame clones, though not all of them. The table records approximately 340,000 clones, about 15% of them present only once. This specimen belongs to a study of beta chain features in type 1 diabetes. Study conclusions and caveats: Overrepresentation of cells with high TCR expression could result from cDNA sequencing. Patients with Type 1 diabetes showed moderately but significantly shorter TCRB CDR3s in all four CD4+ subsets.

Germline V lookup: CDR1 SGHRS, CDR2 YFSETQ. The J segment lost 5 bases and the V segment lost 4 bases, leaving 7 bases of the junction unmatched. The CDR3 loop spans 16 amino acids. This clonotype originated in a woman younger than 35 in good health. Sequences were obtained from naive CD4+ T cells from blood. This chain uses TRBV5-1 with TRBJ2-5, with 14 bases identical to TRBD2. CDR3 region: CASSVGLAGGEETQYF. CDR3 nucleotide sequence: TGCGCCAGCAGCGTTGGACTAGCGGGAGGAGAGGAGACCCAGTACTTC.